Below are 19 T cell receptor beta chains sequenced from a single sample in a study of spatial heterogeneity in lung cancer. The sample's time point: sample taken at primary tumor resection. TCRdb processed the 5' RACE reads anew with MiXCR; each CDR3 protein has one entry. The sample gives 8,400 or so distinct CDR3 sequences, 3.5% to 5.5% of which show up once; roughly 30% is in the top ten. This specimen was PBMCs, taken at surgery. All receptors come from a male donor with early-stage non-small cell lung cancer.

At least ten counts were recorded for this clonotype. Here the CDR3 reads CASSFDTGVGGETQYF. The DNA of the CDR3 is TGTGCCAGCAGCTTCGATACAGGGGTCGGGGGAGAGACCCAGTACTTC. The chain carries TRBV11-2 and TRBJ2-5, with D possibly being TRBD1 (7 bases). Trimming pared 3 bases from V and 4 bases from J, leaving 18 bases between. Looked up from germline, CDR1 is SGHAT and CDR2 is FQNNGV. The CDR3 loop spans 16 amino acids.

This clonotype has just a few counts. The rearrangement joins TRBV5-6 to TRBJ2-5; D remains unclear. Germline CDR1 and CDR2: SGHDT and YYEEEE. The CDR3 loop spans 11 amino acids. V shed 3 bases and J shed 5 bases, with 5 bases lying between them. CDR3 coding DNA: TGTGCCAGCAGCTATCGGGAGACCCAGTACTTC. It yields the protein CASSYRETQYF. The whole variable domain, filled in from reference TRBV5-6 and TRBJ2-5, reads DAGVTQSPTHLIKTRGQQVTLRCSPKSGHDTVSWYQQALGQGPQFIFQYYEEEERQRGNFPDRFSGHQFPNYSSELNVNALLLGDSALYLCASSYRETQYFGPGTRLLVL.

Ten or more counts support this clonotype. This chain connects TRBV20-1 to TRBJ2-3; TRBD2 matches 8 bases. Germline-derived CDR1 and CDR2 are DFQATT and SNEGSKA (reference sequence). The CDR3 loop spans 14 amino acids. The CDR3 spells CSPGGRFSTDTQYF. The DNA of the CDR3 is TGCAGCCCGGGGGGGCGCTTTAGCACAGATACGCAGTATTTT.

This clonotype was observed many times. V and J are TRBV4-3 and TRBJ1-1; weak D call: TRBD1 (5 bases). CDR3 size: 13 residues. The V end lost 3 bases, the J end lost 5 bases, and 10 bases lay between the germline ends. The germline CDR1 and CDR2 sequences are LGHNA and YSLEER. The CDR3, as DNA: TGCGCCAGCAGCCACAGGGAGGGAACTGAAGCTTTCTTT. Translating gives CASSHREGTEAFF.

This clonotype was recorded at least ten times. The V and J genes are TRBV9 and TRBJ2-5, with 10 bases matching TRBD1. V lost 3 bases and J lost 5; bases outside the gene matches: 10. CDR3 length equals 16 residues. In germline, CDR1 is SGDLS, CDR2 YYNGEE. The CDR3 DNA reads as TGTGCCAGCAGCGAGTACGCGGGACAGGGGTCGGAGACCCAGTACTTC. Translation: CASSEYAGQGSETQYF.

This clonotype was recorded many times. The DNA for the CDR3 is TGTGCCAGCAGTGAATATGGAGCTTTCTTT. It yields the protein CASSEYGAFF. This chain connects TRBV6-1 to TRBJ1-1; D call uncertain. The CDR3 has 10 amino acids. Looked up from germline, CDR1 is MNHNS and CDR2 is SASEGT. V gave up 2 bases and J gave up 10 bases, with 5 bases separating them.

This clonotype appeared many times. The V gene is TRBV29-1, the J gene TRBJ2-5; 12 bases line up with TRBD2. Trimming took 6 bases from V and 0 from J; bases not matched to a gene: 5. CDR1 is SQVTM, CDR2 ANQGSEA, per germline. The CDR3 has 15 amino acids. CDR3 loop: CSVGTSGGYQETQYF. CDR3 DNA: TGCAGCGTAGGTACTAGCGGGGGGTACCAAGAGACCCAGTACTTC.

This clonotype is termed medium-sized (0.01 to 0.1%). V gene TRBV7-2 combines with J gene TRBJ2-1; D unclear. This CDR3 has 17 amino acids. Between the trimmed V and J ends, which lost 2 bases and 9 bases, there was a span of 23 bases. Germline values: CDR1 SGHTA, CDR2 FQGNSA. DNA for the CDR3: TGTGCCAGCAGCTTATATAGTAGGAGAGGCGTATTCGGTGAGCAGTTCTTC. This codes for CASSLYSRRGVFGEQFF.

This clonotype was seen many times. V usage is TRBV6-5 and J usage is TRBJ1-6; the D is unclear. CDR3 length: 12 amino acids. V was cut by 5 bases and J by 9 bases, with 8 bases left in between. Germline V lookup: CDR1 MNHEY, CDR2 SVGAGI. This CDR3 reads CASSRRSSPLHF. The CDR3 nucleotides are TGTGCCAGCAGTCGCAGGAGTTCACCCCTCCACTTT.

Ten or more counts support this clonotype. J is TRBJ1-6 and V is TRBV28; no clear D gene. This CDR3 has 16 residues. CDR1 MDHEN and CDR2 SYDVKM come from the germline V gene. Deletions cut 2 bases from V and 4 bases from J, with 12 bases between. For the CDR3, the DNA is TGTGCCAGCAGTTTAGGGCTGACCATGTATAATTCACCCCTCCACTTT. It specifies CASSLGLTMYNSPLHF.

This clonotype was counted between two and nine times. The chain combines TRBV4-2 with TRBJ2-1; D call uncertain. CDR3 length: 14 amino acids. V lost 2 bases and J 5 bases, leaving 10 bases between the germline ends. Germline values: CDR1 LGHNA, CDR2 YNFKEQ. The CDR3, as DNA: TGTGCCAGCAGCCAACCTAACACAGACAATGAGCAGTTCTTC. Protein product: CASSQPNTDNEQFF.

The chain employs TRBV6-1 and TRBJ1-1, with D possibly matching TRBD1 (5 bases). Per the germline V gene, CDR1 is MNHNS and CDR2 is SASEGT. V lost 7 bases to trimming and J lost 4 bases, with 22 bases between them. This CDR3 has 16 amino acids. The CDR3 is CASILRTPRGVTEAFF. CDR3 sequence (DNA): TGTGCCAGCATCCTACGGACCCCCCGAGGGGTCACTGAAGCTTTCTTT.

Ten or more counts support this clonotype. The DNA for the CDR3 is TGCAGTGCTAGCTCCTACAATGAGCAGTTCTTC. Its translation: CSASSYNEQFF. The chain is built from TRBV20-1 and TRBJ2-1; D gene uncertain. The V gene lost 3 bases and the J gene lost 0 bases, with 0 bases spanning the gap. The germline CDR1 and CDR2 sequences are DFQATT and SNEGSKA (reference sequence). CDR3 length equals 11 residues.

The chain joins TRBV12-3 or TRBV12-4 to TRBJ1-3; 9 bases line up with TRBD1. Trimming cost V 8 bases and J 3 bases; bases outside gene matches: 5. The CDR3 totals 14 residues. The CDR3 DNA reads TGTGCCAGCCTACAGGGGGCGGTTGGAAACACCATATATTTT. Residues: CASLQGAVGNTIYF.

This clonotype was found many times. This chain uses TRBV4-3 with TRBJ2-1; 9 nucleotides agree with TRBD2. Germline V gene lookup returns CDR1 LGHNA and CDR2 YSLEER. The CDR3 runs to 16 residues. J was trimmed by 7 bases and V by 1 base; bases with no gene match: 8. CDR3 nucleotides: TGCGCCAGCAGCCAAGCGCGGCCTAGCGGGGATAATGAGCAGTTCTTC. Protein sequence: CASSQARPSGDNEQFF.

This clonotype was counted a few times. This may stem from a read error, because a much larger clone lies one nucleotide away. The chain combines TRBV5-8 with TRBJ2-7, with D hard to call. The CDR3 runs 13 residues. The germline CDR1 and CDR2 sequences are SGHTS and YDEGEE. V shed 0 bases and J shed 9 bases, with 13 bases lying between them. The CDR3 nucleotides are TGTGCCAGCAGCTTGGGACGGGCGACCCGGCAGTACTTC. It codes for CASSLGRATRQYF. The full variable domain, in which reference TRBV5-8 and TRBJ2-7 provide the parts outside the CDR3, is EAGVTQSPTHLIKTRGQQATLRCSPISGHTSVYWYQQALGLGLQFLLWYDEGEERNRGNFPPRFSGRQFPNYSSELNVNALELEDSALYLCASSLGRATRQYFGPGTRLTVT.

This clonotype was seen at least ten times. The chain is built from TRBV5-1 and TRBJ2-2; 8 bases line up with TRBD2. The CDR3 loop spans 15 amino acids. Germline CDR1 is SGHRS and CDR2 is YFSETQ. V gave up 5 bases and J gave up 5 bases; unmatched junction bases: 8. This CDR3 reads CASRVSAGGTGELFF. CDR3 bases: TGCGCCAGCAGGGTCTCTGCGGGAGGAACCGGGGAGCTGTTTTTT.

This chain joins TRBV3-1 and TRBJ1-6, with D uncertain. This CDR3 has 14 residues. V shed 1 base and J shed 8 bases, with 9 bases lying between them. The germline V gene encodes CDR1 LGHDT and CDR2 YNNKEL (reference sequence). The CDR3 loop is CASSQASGDSPLHF. Written as DNA, the CDR3 is TGTGCCAGCAGCCAAGCCAGCGGGGATTCACCCCTCCACTTT.

This clonotype was counted many times. The chain joins TRBV4-1 to TRBJ1-1; D unresolved. Germline CDR1 reads MGHRA; CDR2 reads YSYEKL. V was trimmed by 0 bases and J by 2 bases, leaving 19 bases between them. The CDR3 loop spans 18 amino acids. The CDR3: CASSQDPKTQVVNTEAFF. CDR3 nucleotides: TGCGCCAGCAGCCAAGATCCCAAGACGCAGGTAGTAAACACTGAAGCTTTCTTT.